These 17 T cell receptor beta chains originate from one sample sequenced in a study of read filtering for tumor transcriptome and immune sequencing. Molecular barcoded adaptors covering alpha/delta and beta/gamma chains were used on about 0.4 ug RNA. TCRdb re-called the reads through MiXCR, storing one row per CDR3 protein. The sample records around 130,000 distinct CDR3 sequences, about 13% being singletons. Sequenced sample: a population of CD138-negative cells sorted from bone marrow. The receptors derive from a donor aged 40 or older with multiple myeloma.

Points on this clonotype: Without the conserved terminal phenylalanine or tryptophan, this CDR3 likely stems from a read error. This chain connects TRBV19 to TRBJ2-1, with a tentative D call TRBD1 (5 bases). Germline V CDR1 and CDR2: LNHDA, SQIVND (reference sequence). The CDR3 is 14 amino acids. The CDR3 protein is CASLKRDSFGEQFL. The CDR3 region has the DNA TGCGCCAGCCTTAAGCGCGACAGTTTCGGTGAGCAGTTCCTC.

The CDR3: CASSGQGNEKLFF. In DNA, the CDR3 is TGTGCCAGCAGTGGCCAGGGGAATGAAAAACTGTTTTTT. The chain employs TRBV12-3 or TRBV12-4 and TRBJ1-4, with D possibly matching TRBD1 (6 bases). The CDR3 runs to 13 residues. Trimming removed 5 bases from V and 5 bases from J, with 9 bases in between.

The sample holds a few counts of this clonotype. In DNA, the CDR3 is TGTGCCAGCAGAGAGATGACGACAGATCTGAACACTGAAGCTTTCTTT. Translated, it gives CASREMTTDLNTEAFF. The genes are TRBV6-2 or TRBV6-3 and TRBJ1-1, with a tentative D call TRBD1 (5 bases). The germline CDR1 and CDR2 sequences are MNHEY and SVGEGT. There are 16 residues in the CDR3. V was pared by 6 bases and J by 0 bases, with 17 bases between.

This clonotype was recorded many times. This sequence joins TRBV6-2 or TRBV6-3 and TRBJ2-5; D may match TRBD1 or TRBD2 (5 bases each). Trimming took off 9 bases at V and 2 bases at J, with 16 bases between the two ends. CDR3 length equals 14 residues. Per the germline V gene, CDR1 is MNHEY and CDR2 is SVGEGT. CDR3 in amino acids: CASQRRDDQETQYF. DNA for the CDR3: TGTGCCAGTCAACGCCGGGACGATCAAGAGACCCAGTACTTC.

This clonotype was detected only a few times. V gene TRBV19 combines with J gene TRBJ2-7; 12 bases match TRBD1. The germline V gene encodes CDR1 LNHDA and CDR2 SQIVND (reference sequence). The CDR3 spans 14 residues. The junction had 5 bases not matched to a gene; V was cut back by 5 bases and J by 6 bases. The CDR3 bases are TGTGCCAGTAGTTCCCGGGACAGGGGGCGCGAGCAGTACTTC. Residues: CASSSRDRGREQYF.

Many counts were recorded for this clonotype. The V call is TRBV30, the J call TRBJ1-1, with D perhaps matching TRBD1 (5 bases). Between the trimmed V and J ends, which lost 0 bases and 4 bases, there was a span of 12 bases. The CDR3 is 14 amino acids. Germline lookup yields CDR1 GTSNPN and CDR2 SVGIG (reference sequence). The CDR3 nucleotides read TGTGCCTGGAGTGTACGGGGGTATACCACTGAAGCTTTCTTT. It yields the protein CAWSVRGYTTEAFF.

This clonotype appeared a few times. The CDR3 coding sequence is TGCGCCAGCAGCCAAGATCGGAACAGAGCGAACACCGGGGAGCTGTTTTTT. This translates into CASSQDRNRANTGELFF. J is TRBJ2-2 and V is TRBV4-3; D is unresolved. This CDR3 contains 17 residues. Trimming removed 0 bases from V and 0 bases from J, with 11 bases in between. From germline, CDR1 is LGHNA and CDR2 YSLEER.

This clonotype was seen at least ten times. The CDR3 bases are TGTGCCAGCTCAACTAGCGGCCGAACAGATACGCAGTATTTT. Translating gives CASSTSGRTDTQYF. The chain has TRBV4-2 and TRBJ2-3; the match to TRBD2 covers 8 bases. The V and J ends lost 8 bases and 3 bases, in that order; junction bases with no gene match: 7. Germline V gene data show CDR1 as LGHNA and CDR2 as YNFKEQ. The CDR3 spans 14 residues.

This clonotype has at least ten counts. The genes are TRBV7-6 and TRBJ2-2, with D unclear. V was clipped by 7 bases and J by 0 bases, with 6 bases between them. The CDR3 contains 13 residues. The germline V gene has CDR1 SGHVS and CDR2 FNYEAQ. CDR3 protein: CASTRANTGELFF. CDR3 DNA sequence: TGTGCCAGCACTAGGGCGAACACCGGGGAGCTGTTTTTT.

The rearrangement links TRBV7-9 to TRBJ1-1, with D possibly being TRBD1 (6 bases). Germline V CDR1 and CDR2: SEHNR, FQNEAQ (reference sequence). The CDR3 consists of 13 residues. V gave up 2 bases and J gave up 6 bases, with 10 bases separating them. This CDR3 reads CASSLTGIAEAFF. The CDR3 coding sequence is TGTGCCAGCAGCTTAACAGGGATCGCTGAAGCTTTCTTT.

This clonotype was picked up many times. The rearrangement joins TRBV7-9 to TRBJ2-3; 10 bases match TRBD2. The CDR3 consists of 14 residues. With V trimmed by 7 bases and J by 1 base, 2 bases remained unmatched. Germline V gene sequence: CDR1 SEHNR, CDR2 FQNEAQ (reference sequence). In nucleotides, the CDR3 is TGTGCCAGCATTACTAGCGGGGGCACAGATACGCAGTATTTT. Its protein is CASITSGGTDTQYF.

This clonotype was found many times. V and J are TRBV25-1 and TRBJ1-1; no definite D call. There are 13 residues in the CDR3. V lost 4 bases, J lost 5 bases, and 11 bases lay in between. Germline V gives CDR1 MGHDK, CDR2 SYGVNS. The CDR3 nucleotides read TGTGCCAGCAGTGTCCACGGAGGAACTGAAGCTTTCTTT. Protein sequence: CASSVHGGTEAFF.

The rearrangement links TRBV30 to TRBJ2-7; D is possibly TRBD1 or TRBD2 (5 bases each). CDR1 is GTSNPN and CDR2 is SVGIG in the germline V gene (reference sequence). This CDR3 has 16 residues. V lost 2 bases and J lost 0, with 17 bases in between. CDR3 coding DNA: TGTGCCTGGAGTCCCCCAGGGAGAAGGTTCTCCTACGAGCAGTACTTC. This codes for CAWSPPGRRFSYEQYF. The whole variable domain, remainder taken from reference TRBV30 and TRBJ2-7, is SQTIHQWPATLVQPVGSPLSLECTVEGTSNPNLYWYRQAAGRGLQLLFYSVGIGQISSEVPQNLSASRPQDRQFILSSKKLLLSDSGFYLCAWSPPGRRFSYEQYFGPGTRLTVT.

The sample holds many counts of this clonotype. The rearrangement joins TRBV5-1 to TRBJ2-2; 7 bases line up with TRBD1. Germline lookup yields CDR1 SGHRS and CDR2 YFSETQ. CDR3 length equals 16 residues. J gave up 4 bases and V 4 bases, and 10 bases lay outside the gene matches. This CDR3 reads CASSAYRQGGTGELFF. The CDR3 region has the DNA TGCGCCAGCAGCGCGTACCGACAGGGCGGCACCGGGGAGCTGTTTTTT.

As concerns this clonotype: This likely reflects a read error, since a far larger clone is one base away. The CDR3, as DNA: TGTGCCAGCAGCTTAACCGGGATGGGATACCACAATGAGCAGTTCTTC. It specifies CASSLTGMGYHNEQFF. V is TRBV11-2 and J is TRBJ2-1; TRBD2 is a possible D gene (5 bases). The CDR3 length is 16 residues. Germline V CDR1 and CDR2: SGHAT, FQNNGV. V was trimmed by 2 bases and J by 5 bases, leaving 16 bases between them.

The sample holds many counts of this clonotype. The V gene is TRBV29-1, the J gene TRBJ2-1, with 11 bases matching TRBD2. Germline V gives CDR1 SQVTM, CDR2 ANQGSEA. The CDR3 consists of 19 residues. Trimming at V came to 2 bases and at J to 0 bases, leaving 12 bases not matched to a gene. The DNA of the CDR3 is TGCAGCGTTGAACCCAAACTAGCGGGAGATACGAGCTCCTACAATGAGCAGTTCTTC. Translated: CSVEPKLAGDTSSYNEQFF.

This chain uses TRBV3-1 with TRBJ2-1, with 10 bases that match TRBD1. CDR3 size: 16 residues. Germline V CDR1 and CDR2: LGHDT, YNNKEL (reference sequence). Trimming took 0 bases from V and 9 from J; bases not matched to a gene: 8. The CDR3 DNA is TGTGCCAGCAGCCAAGAAGGGACAGGGGATGCGGCTGAGCAGTTCTTC. Amino acids: CASSQEGTGDAAEQFF.